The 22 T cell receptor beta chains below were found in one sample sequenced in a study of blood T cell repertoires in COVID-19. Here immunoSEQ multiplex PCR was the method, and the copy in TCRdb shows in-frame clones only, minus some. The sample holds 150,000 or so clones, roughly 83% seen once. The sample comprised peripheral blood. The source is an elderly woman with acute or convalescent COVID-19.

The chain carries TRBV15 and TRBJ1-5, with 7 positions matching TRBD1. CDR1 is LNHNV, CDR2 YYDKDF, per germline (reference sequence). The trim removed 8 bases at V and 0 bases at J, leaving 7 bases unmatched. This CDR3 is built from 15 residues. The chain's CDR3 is CATRDSLNSNQPQHF. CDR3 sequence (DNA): TGTGCCACCCGGGACAGCTTGAATAGCAATCAGCCCCAGCATTTT. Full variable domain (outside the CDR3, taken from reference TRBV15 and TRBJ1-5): DAMVIQNPRYQVTQFGKPVTLSCSQTLNHNVMYWYQQKSSQAPKLLFHYYDKDFNNEADTPDNFQSRRPNTSFCFLDIRSPGLGDTAMYLCATRDSLNSNQPQHFGDGTRLSIL.

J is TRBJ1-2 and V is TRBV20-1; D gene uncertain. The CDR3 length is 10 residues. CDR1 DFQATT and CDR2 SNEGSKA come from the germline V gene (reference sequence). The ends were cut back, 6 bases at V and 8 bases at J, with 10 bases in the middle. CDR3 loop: CSAVGGGYTF. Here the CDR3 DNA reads TGCAGTGCCGTCGGAGGCGGCTACACCTTC.

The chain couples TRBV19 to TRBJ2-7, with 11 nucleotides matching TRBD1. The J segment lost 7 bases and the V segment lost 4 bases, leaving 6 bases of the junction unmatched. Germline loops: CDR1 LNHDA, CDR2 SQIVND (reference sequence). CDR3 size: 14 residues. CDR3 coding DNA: TGTGCCAGTAGTACGGGGACAGGGGGAGGAGAGCAGTACTTC. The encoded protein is CASSTGTGGGEQYF.

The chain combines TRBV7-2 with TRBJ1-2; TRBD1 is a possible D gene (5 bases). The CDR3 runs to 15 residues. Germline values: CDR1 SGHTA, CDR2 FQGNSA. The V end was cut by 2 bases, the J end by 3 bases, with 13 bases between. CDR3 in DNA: TGTGCCAGCAGCTTAACTCCCCGGGACTACTATGGCTACACCTTC. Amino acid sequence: CASSLTPRDYYGYTF.

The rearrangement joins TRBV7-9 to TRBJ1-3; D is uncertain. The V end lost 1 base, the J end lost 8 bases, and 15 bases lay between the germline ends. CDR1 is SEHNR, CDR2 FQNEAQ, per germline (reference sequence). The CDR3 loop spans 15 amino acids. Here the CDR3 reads CASSLGYSGVDTIYF. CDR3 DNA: TGTGCCAGCAGCTTAGGGTATTCAGGCGTAGACACCATATATTTT.

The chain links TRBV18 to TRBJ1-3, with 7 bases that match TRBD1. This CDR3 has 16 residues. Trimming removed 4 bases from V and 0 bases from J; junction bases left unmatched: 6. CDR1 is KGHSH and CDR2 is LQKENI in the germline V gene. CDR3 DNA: TGTGCCAGCTCACGAGGGACAGCGGACTCTGGAAACACCATATATTTT. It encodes CASSRGTADSGNTIYF.

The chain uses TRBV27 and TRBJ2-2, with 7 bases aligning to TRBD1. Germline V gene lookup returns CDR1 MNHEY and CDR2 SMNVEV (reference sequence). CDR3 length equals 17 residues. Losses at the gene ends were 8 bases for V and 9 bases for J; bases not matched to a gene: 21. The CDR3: CASGARTSGQWGRELFF. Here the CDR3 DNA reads TGTGCCAGCGGCGCCCGAACCTCGGGACAGTGGGGCCGGGAGCTGTTTTTT.

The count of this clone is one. The CDR3 sequence is CASSAESQGAGEKLFF. For the CDR3, the DNA is TGTGCCAGCAGCGCAGAATCTCAGGGGGCCGGTGAAAAACTGTTTTTT. This sequence joins TRBV5-4 and TRBJ1-4; 8 nucleotides match TRBD1. The V segment lost 4 bases and the J segment 7 bases; nucleotides outside the gene matches: 12. The CDR3 is made up of 16 amino acids. CDR1 and CDR2 (germline): SGHNT, YYREEE (reference sequence).

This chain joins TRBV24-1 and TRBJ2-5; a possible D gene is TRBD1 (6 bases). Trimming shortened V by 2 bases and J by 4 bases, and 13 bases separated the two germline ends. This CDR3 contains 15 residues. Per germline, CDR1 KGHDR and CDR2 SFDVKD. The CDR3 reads CATSDSSGDGETQYF. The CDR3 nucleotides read TGTGCCACCAGTGATTCGTCAGGGGATGGAGAGACCCAGTACTTC.

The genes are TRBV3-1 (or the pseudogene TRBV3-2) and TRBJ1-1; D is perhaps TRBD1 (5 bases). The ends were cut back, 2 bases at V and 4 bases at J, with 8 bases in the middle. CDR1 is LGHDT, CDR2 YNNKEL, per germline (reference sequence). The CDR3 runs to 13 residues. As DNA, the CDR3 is TGTGCCAGCAGCCAACGGGGGAGCACTGAAGCTTTCTTT. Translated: CASSQRGSTEAFF.

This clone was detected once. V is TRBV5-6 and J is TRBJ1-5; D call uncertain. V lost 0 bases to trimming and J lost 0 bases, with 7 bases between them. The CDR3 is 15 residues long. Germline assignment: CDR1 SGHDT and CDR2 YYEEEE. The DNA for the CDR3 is TGTGCCAGCAGCTTGGGAGATAATAGCAATCAGCCCCAGCATTTT. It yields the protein CASSLGDNSNQPQHF.

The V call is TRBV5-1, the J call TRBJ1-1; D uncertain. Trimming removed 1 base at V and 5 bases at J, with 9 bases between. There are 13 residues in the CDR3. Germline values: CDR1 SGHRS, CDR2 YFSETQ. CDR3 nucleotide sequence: TGCGCCAGCAGCTTGTGGAGGGATACTGAAGCTTTCTTT. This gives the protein CASSLWRDTEAFF.

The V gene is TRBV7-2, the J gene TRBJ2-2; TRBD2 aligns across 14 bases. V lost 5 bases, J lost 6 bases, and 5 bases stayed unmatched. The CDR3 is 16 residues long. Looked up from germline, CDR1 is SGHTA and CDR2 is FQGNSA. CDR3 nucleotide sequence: TGTGCCAGCAGCGCCCGGACTAGCGGGGGGCCCGGGGAGCTGTTTTTT. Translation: CASSARTSGGPGELFF.

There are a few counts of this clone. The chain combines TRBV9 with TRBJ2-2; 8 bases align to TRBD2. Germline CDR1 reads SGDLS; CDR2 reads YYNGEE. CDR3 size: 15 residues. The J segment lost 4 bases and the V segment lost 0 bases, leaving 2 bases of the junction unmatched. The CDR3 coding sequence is TGTGCCAGCAGCGTAGCGGCGGGGGGCACCGGGGAGCTGTTTTTT. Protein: CASSVAAGGTGELFF.

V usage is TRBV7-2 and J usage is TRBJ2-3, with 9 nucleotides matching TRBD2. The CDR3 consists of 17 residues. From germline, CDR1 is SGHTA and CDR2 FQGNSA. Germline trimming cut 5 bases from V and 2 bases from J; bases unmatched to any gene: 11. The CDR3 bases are TGTGCCAGCAGCCTCTACACTAGCGGGCTAACCACAGATACGCAGTATTTT. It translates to CASSLYTSGLTTDTQYF. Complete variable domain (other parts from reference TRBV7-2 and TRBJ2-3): GAGVSQSPSNKVTEKGKDVELRCDPISGHTALYWYRQSLGQGLEFLIYFQGNSAPDKSGLPSDRFSAERTGGSVSTLTIQRTQQEDSAVYLCASSLYTSGLTTDTQYFGPGTRLTVL.

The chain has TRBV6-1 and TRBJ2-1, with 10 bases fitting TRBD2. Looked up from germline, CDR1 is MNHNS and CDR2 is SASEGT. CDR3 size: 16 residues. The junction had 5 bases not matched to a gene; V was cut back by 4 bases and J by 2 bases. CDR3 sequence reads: CASSGRLAGTYNEQFF. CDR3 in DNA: TGTGCCAGCAGTGGTAGACTAGCGGGTACCTACAATGAGCAGTTCTTC.

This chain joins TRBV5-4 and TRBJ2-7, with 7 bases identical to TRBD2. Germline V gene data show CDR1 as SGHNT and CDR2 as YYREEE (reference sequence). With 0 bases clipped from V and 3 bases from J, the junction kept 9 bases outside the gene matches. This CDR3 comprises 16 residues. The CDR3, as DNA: TGTGCCAGCAGCTTGGGAACCTCCGGGGACTACTACGAGCAGTACTTC. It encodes CASSLGTSGDYYEQYF. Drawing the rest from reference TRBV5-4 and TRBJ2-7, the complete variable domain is ETGVTQSPTHLIKTRGQQVTLRCSSQSGHNTVSWYQQALGQGPQFIFQYYREEENGRGNFPPRFSGLQFPNYSSELNVNALELDDSALYLCASSLGTSGDYYEQYFGPGTRLTVT.

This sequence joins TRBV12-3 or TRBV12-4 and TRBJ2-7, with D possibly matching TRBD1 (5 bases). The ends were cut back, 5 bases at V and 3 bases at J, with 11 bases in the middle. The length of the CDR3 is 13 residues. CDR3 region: CASSQGVVYEQYF. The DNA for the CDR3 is TGTGCCAGCAGTCAAGGGGTTGTCTACGAGCAGTACTTC.

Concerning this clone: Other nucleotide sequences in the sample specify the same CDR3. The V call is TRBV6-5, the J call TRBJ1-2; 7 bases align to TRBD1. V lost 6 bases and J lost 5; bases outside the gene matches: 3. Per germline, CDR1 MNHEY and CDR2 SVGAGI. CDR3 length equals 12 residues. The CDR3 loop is CASSLQGYGYTF. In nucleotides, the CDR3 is TGTGCCAGCAGCTTACAGGGGTATGGCTACACCTTC.

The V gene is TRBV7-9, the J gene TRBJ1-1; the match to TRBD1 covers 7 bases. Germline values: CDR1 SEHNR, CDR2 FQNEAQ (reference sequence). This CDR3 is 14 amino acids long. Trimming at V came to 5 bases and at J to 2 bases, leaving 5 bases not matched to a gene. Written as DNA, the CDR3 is TGTGCCAGCAGCCCTGACAGGGTTAACACTGAAGCTTTCTTT. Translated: CASSPDRVNTEAFF.

The CDR3 spells CASSFGTGDSPLHF. The CDR3, as DNA: TGTGCCAGCAGCTTTGGGACAGGGGATTCACCCCTCCACTTT. This rearrangement joins TRBV5-4 to TRBJ1-6; TRBD1 matches 10 bases. Germline trimming cut 2 bases from V and 8 bases from J; bases unmatched to any gene: 1. Per the germline V gene, CDR1 is SGHNT and CDR2 is YYREEE (reference sequence). The CDR3 loop spans 14 amino acids.

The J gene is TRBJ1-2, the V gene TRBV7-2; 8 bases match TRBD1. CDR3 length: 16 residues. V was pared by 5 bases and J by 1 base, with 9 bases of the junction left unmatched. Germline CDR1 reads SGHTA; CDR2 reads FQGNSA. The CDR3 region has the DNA TGTGCCAGCAGCAAGGGAGGGACAGGAAATAACTATGGCTACACCTTC. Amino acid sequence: CASSKGGTGNNYGYTF.